This T cell receptor (beta chain) was sequenced in a study of blood T cell repertoires in COVID-19. Overall study context: Donors in the United States, Italy and Spain gave samples during acute or convalescent COVID-19. In each case, the material was cDNA or gDNA derived from T cells, B-cell-depleted T cells, or PBMCs.

Data came from immunoSEQ multiplex PCR; TCRdb stores just in-frame clones and leaves some out. The sample carries approximately 170,000 clones, approximately 84% recorded once. Trimming took 3 bases from V and 4 from J; bases not matched to a gene: 9. This CDR3 comprises 15 residues. Germline V gene lookup returns CDR1 SGHKS and CDR2 YYEKEE (reference sequence). This chain uses TRBV5-5 with TRBJ2-7, with 8 positions matching TRBD1. The sample was peripheral blood. The sequence was obtained from a human donor with acute or convalescent COVID-19. The donor label of this sample is uncertain. CDR3 sequence (DNA): TGTGCCAGCAGCTCGACCGGGACAGGACTTTACGAGCAGTACTTC. It encodes CASSSTGTGLYEQYF. The variable domain in full, completed from reference TRBV5-5 and TRBJ2-7, reads DAGVTQSPTHLIKTRGQQVTLRCSPISGHKSVSWYQQVLGQGPQFIFQYYEKEERGRGNFPDRFSARQFPNYSSELNVNALLLGDSALYLCASSSTGTGLYEQYFGPGTRLTVT.